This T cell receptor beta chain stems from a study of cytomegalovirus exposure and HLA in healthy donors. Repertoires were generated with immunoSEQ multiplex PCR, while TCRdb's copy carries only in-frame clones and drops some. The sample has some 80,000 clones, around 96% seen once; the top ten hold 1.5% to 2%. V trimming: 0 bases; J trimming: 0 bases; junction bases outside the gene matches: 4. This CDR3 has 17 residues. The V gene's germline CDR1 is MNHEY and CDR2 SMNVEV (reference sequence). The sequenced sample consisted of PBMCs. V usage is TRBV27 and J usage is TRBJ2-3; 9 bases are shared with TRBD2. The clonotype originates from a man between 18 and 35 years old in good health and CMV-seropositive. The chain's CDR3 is CASSLSASGVSTDTQYF. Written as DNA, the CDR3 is TGTGCCAGCAGTTTATCGGCTAGCGGGGTCAGCACAGATACGCAGTATTTT.